This record looks at one T cell receptor (beta chain) sequence and its context. The data were produced by immunoSEQ multiplex PCR, yet TCRdb's version contains in-frame clones alone and is incomplete. The sample has 600,000 to 750,000 clones, 55% to 80% seen once. The ends were cut back, 4 bases at V and 1 base at J, with 19 bases in the middle. The germline gives CDR1 SQVTM, CDR2 ANQGSEA. The CDR3 consists of 16 residues. The data originate from a study of shared clonotypes between healthy human individuals. The sequenced sample consisted of memory CD4+ T cells sorted from blood. The subset denotes: CD45RA-negative fraction. The V gene is TRBV29-1, the J gene TRBJ1-1; D is ambiguous. The clonotype originates from a woman younger than 45 in good health. CDR3 residues: CSVVPHTNSGNTEAFF. CDR3 in DNA: TGCAGCGTTGTTCCCCATACAAACTCAGGGAACACTGAAGCTTTCTTT.